The 20 T cell receptor beta chains reported below all come from one sample, sequenced in a study of T-cell memory formation after mild COVID-19. Each CDR3 protein gets one entry after TCRdb re-called the 5' RACE reads with MiXCR. Of approximately 390,000 distinct CDR3 sequences in the sample, about 16% were seen once. The sequencing sample was made of PBMCs or a T cell subset sorted from them (not recorded which). All receptors derive from a man between 18 and 35 years old who had mild COVID-19 (a few samples of this study predate the infection). Cell type and time point are not known.

The sample holds a few counts of this clonotype. The chain has TRBV7-2 and TRBJ2-5; TRBD1 or TRBD2 may be the D gene (6 bases each). CDR1 and CDR2 (germline): SGHTA, FQGNSA. The CDR3 is 13 amino acids. Trimming stripped 8 bases from V and 5 bases from J, with 15 bases between. Written as DNA, the CDR3 is TGTGCCAGCGGCCCGGGGGCGGGGGAGACCCAGTACTTC. Encoded protein: CASGPGAGETQYF.

This clonotype was counted between two and nine times. The V and J genes are TRBV5-1 and TRBJ2-2; weak D call: TRBD1 (5 bases). Germline CDR1 reads SGHRS; CDR2 reads YFSETQ. V shed 2 bases and J shed 4 bases, with 9 bases lying between them. CDR3 size: 14 residues. DNA of the CDR3: TGCGCCAGCAGCTTTCAGGGTACCACCGGGGAGCTGTTTTTT. Its protein is CASSFQGTTGELFF.

This clonotype was seen a handful of times. The chain uses TRBV6-5 and TRBJ2-3; D call uncertain. With 0 bases removed from V and 0 bases from J, the gap between germline ends came to 10 bases. Germline values: CDR1 MNHEY, CDR2 SVGAGI. CDR3 length: 16 residues. The chain's CDR3 is CASSYSPSQSTDTQYF. CDR3 bases: TGTGCCAGCAGTTACTCTCCGTCGCAAAGCACAGATACGCAGTATTTT.

This clonotype has just a few counts. The V call is TRBV5-4, the J call TRBJ2-5, with D maybe TRBD1 (5 bases). This CDR3 is 15 amino acids long. Trimming shortened V by 3 bases and J by 5 bases, and 17 bases separated the two germline ends. Germline V gives CDR1 SGHNT, CDR2 YYREEE (reference sequence). CDR3 amino acids: CASSSPMKGSETQYF. The CDR3 coding sequence is TGTGCCAGCAGCTCTCCTATGAAGGGGTCGGAGACCCAGTACTTC.

The V and J genes are TRBV4-1 and TRBJ1-5; D unclear. The germline V gene has CDR1 MGHRA and CDR2 YSYEKL. The V end lost 0 bases, the J end lost 1 base, and 7 bases lay between the germline ends. The CDR3 spans 15 residues. CDR3 sequence reads: CASSQDEASNQPQHF. For the CDR3, the DNA is TGCGCCAGCAGCCAAGATGAGGCGAGCAATCAGCCCCAGCATTTT.

The gene calls are TRBV4-3 and TRBJ2-7; no firm D call. This CDR3 spans 14 amino acids. V was cut by 1 base and J by 2 bases, with 9 bases left in between. The germline V gene has CDR1 LGHNA and CDR2 YSLEER. As DNA, the CDR3 is TGCGCCAGCAGCCAAGCAAGACATACCTACGAGCAGTACTTC. It translates to CASSQARHTYEQYF.

The V and J genes are TRBV27 and TRBJ2-7, with 11 bases that match TRBD2. Trimming took 2 bases from V and 1 from J; bases not matched to a gene: 4. Germline V lookup: CDR1 MNHEY, CDR2 SMNVEV (reference sequence). CDR3 size: 16 residues. The CDR3: CASSLEGTSGSYEQYF. DNA for the CDR3: TGTGCCAGCAGTTTAGAGGGGACTAGCGGTTCCTACGAGCAGTACTTC.

This chain links TRBV7-9 with TRBJ2-1; D remains unclear. The CDR3 has 11 amino acids. Per germline, CDR1 SEHNR and CDR2 FQNEAQ (reference sequence). Trimming shortened V by 10 bases and J by 9 bases, and 13 bases separated the two germline ends. The CDR3 nucleotides are TGTGCCAACTCCCCGAGGAGTGAGCAGTTCTTC. This codes for CANSPRSEQFF.

This clonotype was picked up many times. The V gene is TRBV5-1, the J gene TRBJ2-3; D ambiguous. CDR3 length: 13 residues. V was trimmed by 4 bases and J by 5 bases, leaving 11 bases between them. Looked up from germline, CDR1 is SGHRS and CDR2 is YFSETQ. In DNA form, the CDR3 reads TGCGCCAGCAGCCTAGAACGTGGAGATACGCAGTATTTT. Translated, it gives CASSLERGDTQYF.

The CDR3: CSVESLADYNEQFF. DNA of the CDR3: TGCAGCGTTGAAAGTCTAGCGGATTACAATGAGCAGTTCTTC. The chain carries TRBV29-1 and TRBJ2-1, with TRBD2 identical over 7 bases. This CDR3 contains 14 residues. V shed 2 bases, J shed 4 bases, and the junction held 5 bases outside the gene matches. In germline, CDR1 is SQVTM, CDR2 ANQGSEA.

This clonotype was observed a few times. The chain employs TRBV6-5 and TRBJ2-3; D might be TRBD2 (5 bases). Trimming stripped 7 bases from V and 1 base from J, with 9 bases between. The germline CDR1 and CDR2 sequences are MNHEY and SVGAGI. This CDR3 is built from 13 residues. In DNA, the CDR3 is TGTGCCAGCAATTCAGCGGGCACAGATACGCAGTATTTT. Encoded protein: CASNSAGTDTQYF.

The gene calls are TRBV6-6 and TRBJ2-3; either TRBD1 or TRBD2 may fit D (7 bases each). The CDR3 is 14 residues long. Trimming shortened V by 9 bases and J by 4 bases, and 17 bases separated the two germline ends. Looked up from germline, CDR1 is MNHNY and CDR2 is SVGAGI (reference sequence). The CDR3 nucleotides are TGTGCCAGTACGAGACAGGGAGGGGCAGATACGCAGTATTTT. Amino acids: CASTRQGGADTQYF.

The V gene is TRBV5-5, the J gene TRBJ1-6, with 7 bases matching TRBD1. From germline, CDR1 is SGHKS and CDR2 YYEKEE (reference sequence). CDR3 length: 14 residues. V shed 3 bases, J shed 8 bases, and the junction held 5 bases outside the gene matches. CDR3 region: CASSSDRWDSPLHF. The CDR3 nucleotides read TGTGCCAGCAGCTCGGACAGGTGGGATTCACCCCTCCACTTT.

This chain links TRBV5-4 with TRBJ2-3; maybe TRBD2 (6 bases). Per germline, CDR1 SGHNT and CDR2 YYREEE (reference sequence). The CDR3 spans 15 residues. Deletions cut 0 bases from V and 2 bases from J, with 10 bases between. The chain's CDR3 is CASSLVRGNTDTQYF. The CDR3 nucleotides are TGTGCCAGCAGCTTGGTTCGGGGGAACACAGATACGCAGTATTTT.

In this sample, this clonotype turned up a few times. The chain carries TRBV7-9 and TRBJ2-5; D is unclear. The V end was cut by 5 bases, the J end by 7 bases, with 11 bases between. There are 12 residues in the CDR3. Germline CDR1 SEHNR, CDR2 FQNEAQ (reference sequence). The chain's CDR3 is CASSPTPGTQYF. The CDR3 nucleotides are TGTGCCAGCAGCCCCACCCCCGGGACCCAGTACTTC.

This clonotype has a handful of counts. The V gene is TRBV10-3, the J gene TRBJ2-5, with D tentatively TRBD1 (6 bases). The CDR3 is 13 residues long. Germline values: CDR1 ENHRY, CDR2 SYGVKD. V was clipped by 2 bases and J by 5 bases, with 9 bases between them. The CDR3 protein is CAISENRDETQYF. As DNA, the CDR3 is TGTGCCATCAGTGAGAACAGGGATGAGACCCAGTACTTC.

The chain is built from TRBV25-1 and TRBJ1-1; D unresolved. This CDR3 has 14 residues. V was pared by 3 bases and J by 1 base, with 9 bases between. Germline V gene lookup returns CDR1 MGHDK and CDR2 SYGVNS. CDR3 region: CASSEFFGNTEAFF. The CDR3 nucleotides read TGTGCCAGCAGTGAGTTTTTCGGGAACACTGAAGCTTTCTTT.

This chain connects TRBV10-3 to TRBJ2-5; 7 bases match TRBD1. Germline V lookup: CDR1 ENHRY, CDR2 SYGVKD. CDR3 size: 15 residues. The V segment lost 6 bases and the J segment 0 bases; nucleotides outside the gene matches: 7. CDR3 bases: TGTGCCATCAGCACCGGGACAGCGTACCAAGAGACCCAGTACTTC. Encoded protein: CAISTGTAYQETQYF.

This clonotype was seen a handful of times. The chain employs TRBV14 and TRBJ2-1; weak D call: TRBD1 (5 bases). V dropped 4 bases and J dropped 9 bases, with 16 bases sitting between them. The CDR3 covers 14 residues. Germline CDR1 is SGHDN and CDR2 is FVKESK. The DNA for the CDR3 is TGTGCCAGCAGCCGAAATAGGGCGGACATTGAGCAGTTCTTC. Protein product: CASSRNRADIEQFF.

J is TRBJ2-3 and V is TRBV6-5; 11 bases line up with TRBD2. CDR1 and CDR2 from the germline V gene are MNHEY and SVGAGI. The CDR3 has 14 residues. The J segment lost 9 bases and the V segment lost 6 bases, leaving 8 bases of the junction unmatched. CDR3 loop: CASSHELAGDTQYF. Here the CDR3 DNA reads TGTGCCAGCAGCCACGAACTAGCGGGGGACACGCAGTATTTT.